One TCR beta chain is described in this entry. What it binds is unknown. Both 60 Vbeta primers and 13 Jbeta primers went into the PCR. Measured with immunoSEQ multiplex PCR; TCRdb has only the in-frame clones, and not every one. This sample has under 130,000 clones, with 75% to 85% found just once. V lost 6 bases and J 8 bases, leaving 16 bases between the germline ends. CDR3 length equals 13 residues. Germline lookup yields CDR1 SNHLY and CDR2 FYNNEI. The data stem from a study of cytomegalovirus exposure and HLA in healthy donors. Study-wide points: Specificity of a few CMV-associated chains for CMV antigens was verified in vitro.

The sequence came from a man under 40 in good health and CMV-seronegative. The chain has TRBV2 and TRBJ1-2; D unclear. Input material: PBMCs. In nucleotides, the CDR3 is TGTGCCAGCAGCCCCCGGGAGATTTGGGGCTACACCTTC. As protein: CASSPREIWGYTF.